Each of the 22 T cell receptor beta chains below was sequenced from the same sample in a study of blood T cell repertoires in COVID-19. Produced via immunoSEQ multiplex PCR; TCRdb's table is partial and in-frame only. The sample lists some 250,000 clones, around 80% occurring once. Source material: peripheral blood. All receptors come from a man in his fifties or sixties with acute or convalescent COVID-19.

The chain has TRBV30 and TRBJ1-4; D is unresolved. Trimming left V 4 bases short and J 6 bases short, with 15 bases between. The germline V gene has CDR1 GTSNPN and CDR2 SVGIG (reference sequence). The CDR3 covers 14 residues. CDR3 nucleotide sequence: TGTGCCTGGACACAGCGGCCCTCTCATGAAAAACTGTTTTTT. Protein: CAWTQRPSHEKLFF.

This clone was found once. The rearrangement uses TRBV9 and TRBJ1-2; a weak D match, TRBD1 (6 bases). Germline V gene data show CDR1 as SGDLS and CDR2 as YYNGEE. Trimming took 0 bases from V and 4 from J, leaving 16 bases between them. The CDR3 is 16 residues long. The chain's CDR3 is CASSVGVFQGIYGYTF. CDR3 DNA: TGTGCCAGCAGCGTAGGAGTTTTTCAGGGGATCTATGGCTACACCTTC.

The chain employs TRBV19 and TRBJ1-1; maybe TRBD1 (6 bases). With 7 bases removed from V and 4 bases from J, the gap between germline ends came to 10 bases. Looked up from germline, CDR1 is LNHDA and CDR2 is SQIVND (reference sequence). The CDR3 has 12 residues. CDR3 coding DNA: TGTGCCAGTACCGGACAGTTCACTGAAGCTTTCTTT. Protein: CASTGQFTEAFF.

The CDR3 region is CAISVRDRGIGEQYF. The CDR3, as DNA: TGTGCCATCAGTGTCCGGGACAGGGGAATCGGAGAGCAGTACTTC. The chain uses TRBV10-3 and TRBJ2-7; 10 bases line up with TRBD1. Germline loops: CDR1 ENHRY, CDR2 SYGVKD. The CDR3 is made up of 15 amino acids. With V trimmed by 4 bases and J by 7 bases, 10 bases remained unmatched.

The CDR3 is CASSGQSEQYF. The CDR3 DNA sequence: TGTGCCAGCAGTGGACAGAGCGAGCAGTACTTC. V and J are TRBV2 and TRBJ2-7, with D perhaps TRBD1 (5 bases). Germline values: CDR1 SNHLY, CDR2 FYNNEI. Trimming stripped 4 bases from V and 6 bases from J, with 7 bases between. CDR3 length: 11 amino acids.

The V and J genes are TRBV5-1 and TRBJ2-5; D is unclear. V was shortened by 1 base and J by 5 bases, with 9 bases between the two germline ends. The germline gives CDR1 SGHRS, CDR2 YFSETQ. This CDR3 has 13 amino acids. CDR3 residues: CASSLYFGETQYF. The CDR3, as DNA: TGCGCCAGCAGCTTGTACTTCGGGGAGACCCAGTACTTC.

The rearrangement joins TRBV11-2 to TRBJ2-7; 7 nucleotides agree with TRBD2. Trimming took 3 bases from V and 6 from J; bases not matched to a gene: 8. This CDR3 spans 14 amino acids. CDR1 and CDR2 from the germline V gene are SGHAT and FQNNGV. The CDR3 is CASSLVSSGGEQYF. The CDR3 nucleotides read TGTGCCAGCAGCTTGGTGTCTTCGGGAGGCGAGCAGTACTTC.

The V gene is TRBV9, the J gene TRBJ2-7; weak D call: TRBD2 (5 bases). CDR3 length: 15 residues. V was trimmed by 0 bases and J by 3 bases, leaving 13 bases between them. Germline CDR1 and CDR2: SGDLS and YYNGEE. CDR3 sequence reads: CASSVDFSGNYEQYF. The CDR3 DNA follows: TGTGCCAGCAGCGTAGATTTCAGCGGTAACTACGAGCAGTACTTC. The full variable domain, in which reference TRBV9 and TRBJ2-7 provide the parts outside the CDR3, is DSGVTQTPKHLITATGQRVTLRCSPRSGDLSVYWYQQSLDQGLQFLIQYYNGEERAKGNILERFSAQQFPDLHSELNLSSLELGDSALYFCASSVDFSGNYEQYFGPGTRLTVT.

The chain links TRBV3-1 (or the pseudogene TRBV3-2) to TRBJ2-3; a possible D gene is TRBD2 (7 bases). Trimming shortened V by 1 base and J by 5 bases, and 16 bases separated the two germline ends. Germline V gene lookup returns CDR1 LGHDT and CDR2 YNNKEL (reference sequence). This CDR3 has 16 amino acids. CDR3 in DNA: TGTGCCAGCAGCCAAGGCTGGGGGGGCCCGGTAGATACGCAGTATTTT. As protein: CASSQGWGGPVDTQYF.

CDR3 DNA: TGTGCCAGCAGCTTCGAACATCGACAGGGTCCCGGGGAGCTGTTTTTT. The encoded protein is CASSFEHRQGPGELFF. The chain has TRBV5-4 and TRBJ2-2, with 7 bases that match TRBD1. The CDR3 covers 16 residues. V shed 2 bases, J shed 6 bases, and the junction held 10 bases outside the gene matches. CDR1 is SGHNT, CDR2 YYREEE, per germline (reference sequence).

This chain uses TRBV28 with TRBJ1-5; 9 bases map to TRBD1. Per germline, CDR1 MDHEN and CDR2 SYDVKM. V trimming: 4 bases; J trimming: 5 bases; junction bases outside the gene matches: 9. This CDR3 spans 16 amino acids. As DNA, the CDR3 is TGTGCCAGCAGTTCGCTGATGACAGGGGGTGATCAGCCCCAGCATTTT. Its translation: CASSSLMTGGDQPQHF.

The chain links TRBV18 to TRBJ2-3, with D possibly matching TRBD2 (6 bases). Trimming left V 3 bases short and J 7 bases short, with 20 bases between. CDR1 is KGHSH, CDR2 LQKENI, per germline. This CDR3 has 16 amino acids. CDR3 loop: CASSPGSSTSLNTQYF. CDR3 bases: TGTGCCAGCTCACCGGGGTCGTCCACTAGCCTGAATACGCAGTATTTT.

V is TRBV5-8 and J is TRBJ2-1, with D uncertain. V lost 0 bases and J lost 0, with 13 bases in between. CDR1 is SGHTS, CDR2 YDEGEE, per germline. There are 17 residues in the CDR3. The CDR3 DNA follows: TGTGCCAGCAGCTTGGCGGCCGCGGCAATCTCCTACAATGAGCAGTTCTTC. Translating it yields CASSLAAAAISYNEQFF.

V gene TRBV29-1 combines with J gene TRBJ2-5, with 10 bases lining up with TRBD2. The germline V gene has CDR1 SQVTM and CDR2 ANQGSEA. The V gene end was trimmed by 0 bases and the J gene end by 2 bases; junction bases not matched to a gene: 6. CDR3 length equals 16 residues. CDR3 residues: CSVEDLTSGIQETQYF. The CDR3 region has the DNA TGCAGCGTTGAAGATCTCACTAGCGGGATTCAAGAGACCCAGTACTTC.

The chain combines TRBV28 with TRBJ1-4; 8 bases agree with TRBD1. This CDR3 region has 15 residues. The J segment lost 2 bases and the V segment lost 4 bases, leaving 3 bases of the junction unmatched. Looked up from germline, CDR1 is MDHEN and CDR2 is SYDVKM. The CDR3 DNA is TGTGCCAGCAGTTCGACAGGGGTGACTAATGAAAAACTGTTTTTT. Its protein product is CASSSTGVTNEKLFF.

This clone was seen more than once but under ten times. CDR3 bases: TGCAGTGCAGCAGGGTGGGAGCAGTTCTTC. Amino acid sequence: CSAAGWEQFF. The chain combines TRBV20-1 with TRBJ2-1; TRBD1 might be the D (5 bases). Germline CDR1 and CDR2: DFQATT and SNEGSKA (reference sequence). The germline V and J ends were trimmed by 6 bases and 10 bases, with 10 bases remaining between them. The CDR3 is 10 residues long.

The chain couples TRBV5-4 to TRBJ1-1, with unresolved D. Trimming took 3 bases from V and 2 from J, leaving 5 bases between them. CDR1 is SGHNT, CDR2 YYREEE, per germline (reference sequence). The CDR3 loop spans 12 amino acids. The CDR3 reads CASSSGNTEAFF. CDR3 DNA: TGTGCCAGCAGCTCGGGAAACACTGAAGCTTTCTTT.

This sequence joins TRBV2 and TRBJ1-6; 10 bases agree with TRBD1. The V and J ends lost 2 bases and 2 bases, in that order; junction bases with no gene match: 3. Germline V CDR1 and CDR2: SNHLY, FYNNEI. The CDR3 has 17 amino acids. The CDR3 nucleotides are TGTGCCAGCAGTGAAAGGGGGACAGGGGCCTATAATTCACCCCTCCACTTT. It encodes CASSERGTGAYNSPLHF.

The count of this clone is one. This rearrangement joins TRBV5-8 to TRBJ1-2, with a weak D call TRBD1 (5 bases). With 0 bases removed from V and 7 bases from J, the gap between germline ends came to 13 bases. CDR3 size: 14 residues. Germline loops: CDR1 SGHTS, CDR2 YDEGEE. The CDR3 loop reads CASSLGPQGFGYTF. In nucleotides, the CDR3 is TGTGCCAGCAGCTTGGGCCCCCAGGGATTTGGCTACACCTTC.

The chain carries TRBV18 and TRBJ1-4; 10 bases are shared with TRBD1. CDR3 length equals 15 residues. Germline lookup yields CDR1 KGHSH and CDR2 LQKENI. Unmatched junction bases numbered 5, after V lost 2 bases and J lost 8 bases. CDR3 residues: CASSPGTGDLEKLFF. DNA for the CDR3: TGTGCCAGCTCACCAGGGACAGGGGATCTGGAAAAACTGTTTTTT.

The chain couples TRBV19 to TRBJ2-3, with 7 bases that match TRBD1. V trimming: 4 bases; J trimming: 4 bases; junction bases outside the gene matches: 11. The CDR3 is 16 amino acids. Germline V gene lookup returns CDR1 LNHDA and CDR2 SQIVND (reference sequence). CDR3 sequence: CASSNRDRPMADTQYF. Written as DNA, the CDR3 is TGTGCCAGTAGTAACAGGGACAGACCGATGGCAGATACGCAGTATTTT.

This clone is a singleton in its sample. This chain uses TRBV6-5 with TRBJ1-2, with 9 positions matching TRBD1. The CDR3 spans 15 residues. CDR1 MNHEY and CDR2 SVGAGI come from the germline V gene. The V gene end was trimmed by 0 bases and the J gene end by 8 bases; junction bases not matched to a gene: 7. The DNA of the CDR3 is TGTGCCAGCAGTTACTCGAGAACAGGGGGCGTCGGCTACACCTTC. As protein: CASSYSRTGGVGYTF.